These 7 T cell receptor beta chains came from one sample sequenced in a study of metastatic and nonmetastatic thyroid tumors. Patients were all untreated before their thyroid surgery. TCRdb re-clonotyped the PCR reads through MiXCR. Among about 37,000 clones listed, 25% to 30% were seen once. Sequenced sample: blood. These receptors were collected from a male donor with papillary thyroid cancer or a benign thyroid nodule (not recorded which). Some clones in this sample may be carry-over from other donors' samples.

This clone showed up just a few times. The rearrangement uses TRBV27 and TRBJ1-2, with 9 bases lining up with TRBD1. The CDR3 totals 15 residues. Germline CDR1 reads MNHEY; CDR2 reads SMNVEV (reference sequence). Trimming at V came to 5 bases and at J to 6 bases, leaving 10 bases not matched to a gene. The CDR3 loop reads CASSALGTGLNGYTF. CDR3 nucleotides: TGTGCCAGCAGTGCCCTCGGGACAGGGCTGAATGGCTACACCTTC.

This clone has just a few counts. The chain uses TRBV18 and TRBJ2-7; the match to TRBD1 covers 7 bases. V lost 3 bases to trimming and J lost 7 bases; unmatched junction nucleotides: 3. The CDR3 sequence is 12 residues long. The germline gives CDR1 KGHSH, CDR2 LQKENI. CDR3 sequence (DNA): TGTGCCAGCTCACCGACAGGGCTGGAGCAGTACTTC. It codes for CASSPTGLEQYF.

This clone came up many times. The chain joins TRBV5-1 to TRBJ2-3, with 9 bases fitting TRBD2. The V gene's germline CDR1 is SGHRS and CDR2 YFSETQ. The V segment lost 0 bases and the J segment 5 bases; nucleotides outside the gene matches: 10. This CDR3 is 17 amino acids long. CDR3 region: CASSLVSLAGMVDTQYF. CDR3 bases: TGCGCCAGCAGCTTGGTTTCGCTAGCGGGAATGGTAGATACGCAGTATTTT.

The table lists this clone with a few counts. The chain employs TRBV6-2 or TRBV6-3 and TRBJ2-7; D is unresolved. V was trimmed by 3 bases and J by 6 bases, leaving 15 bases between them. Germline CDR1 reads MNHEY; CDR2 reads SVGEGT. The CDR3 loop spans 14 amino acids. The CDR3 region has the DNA TGTGCCAGCAGTTATCTGGCATGGGAAGTCGAGCAGTACTTC. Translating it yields CASSYLAWEVEQYF.

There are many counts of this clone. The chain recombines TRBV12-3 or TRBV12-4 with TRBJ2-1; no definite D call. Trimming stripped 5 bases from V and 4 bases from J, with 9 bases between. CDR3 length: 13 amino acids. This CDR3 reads CASSKSEYNEQFF. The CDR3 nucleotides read TGTGCCAGCAGTAAAAGCGAATACAATGAGCAGTTCTTC.

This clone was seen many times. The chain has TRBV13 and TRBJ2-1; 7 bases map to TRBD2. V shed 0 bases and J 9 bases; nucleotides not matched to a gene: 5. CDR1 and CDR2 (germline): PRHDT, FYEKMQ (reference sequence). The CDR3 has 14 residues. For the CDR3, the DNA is TGTGCCAGCAGCTTAGGGGCGGGAGAGGTTGAGCAGTTCTTC. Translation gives CASSLGAGEVEQFF.

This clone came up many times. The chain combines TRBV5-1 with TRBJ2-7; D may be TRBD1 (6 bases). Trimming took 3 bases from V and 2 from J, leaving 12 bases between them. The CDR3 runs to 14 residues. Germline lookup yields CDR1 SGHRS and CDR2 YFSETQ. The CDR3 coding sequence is TGCGCCAGCAGCTCCCTGGACAGACCCTACGAGCAGTACTTC. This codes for CASSSLDRPYEQYF.